One and the same sample provided the 32 T cell receptor beta chains below, sequenced in a study of blood T cell repertoires in COVID-19. Only in-frame clones appear in the TCRdb table, and some are missing; sequencing was by immunoSEQ multiplex PCR. The sample consists of fewer than 50,000 clones, 80% to 90% of them appearing once. What was sequenced was peripheral blood. Receptor source: a human donor in a cohort sampled during active COVID-19.

This rearrangement joins TRBV7-8 to TRBJ2-1; D not resolved. The CDR3 sequence is 12 residues long. Trimming removed 5 bases at V and 4 bases at J, with 6 bases between. Germline V gene data show CDR1 as SGHVS and CDR2 as FQNEAQ. In DNA, the CDR3 is TGTGCCAGCAGCCACGAGTACAATGAGCAGTTCTTC. Protein: CASSHEYNEQFF.

As regards this clone: The same CDR3 also results from other DNA sequences found in this sample. The chain couples TRBV3-1 (or the pseudogene TRBV3-2) to TRBJ2-7, with TRBD1 as a possible D gene (5 bases). Deletions cut 1 base from V and 4 bases from J, with 11 bases between. The V gene's germline CDR1 is LGHDT and CDR2 YNNKEL (reference sequence). The CDR3 has 14 residues. The CDR3 sequence is CASSQVWGPYEQYF. The CDR3 DNA sequence: TGTGCCAGCAGCCAAGTCTGGGGCCCGTACGAGCAGTACTTC.

The genes are TRBV7-9 and TRBJ2-3, with 12 bases matching TRBD2. The length of the CDR3 is 14 residues. V trimming: 4 bases; J trimming: 6 bases; junction bases outside the gene matches: 2. CDR1 and CDR2 (germline): SEHNR, FQNEAQ (reference sequence). The chain's CDR3 is CASSSTSGSDTQYF. CDR3 nucleotides: TGTGCCAGCAGCTCGACTAGCGGGAGTGATACGCAGTATTTT.

The genes are TRBV5-1 and TRBJ1-1, with 8 bases aligning to TRBD1. This CDR3 has 12 amino acids. J gave up 7 bases and V 4 bases, and 3 bases lay outside the gene matches. Germline V gives CDR1 SGHRS, CDR2 YFSETQ. For the CDR3, the DNA is TGCGCCAGCAGCCCCGGGACAGGTGAAGCTTTCTTT. This sequence encodes CASSPGTGEAFF.

The chain couples TRBV2 to TRBJ1-6; D perhaps matches TRBD1 (5 bases). The V and J ends lost 2 bases and 9 bases respectively, with 14 bases between them. The germline V gene has CDR1 SNHLY and CDR2 FYNNEI. This CDR3 has 15 residues. CDR3 sequence: CASSEFQGIGSPLHF. The CDR3 nucleotides are TGTGCCAGCAGTGAATTTCAGGGAATAGGTTCACCCCTCCACTTT. Supplemented by reference TRBV2 and TRBJ1-6, the full variable domain reads EPEVTQTPSHQVTQMGQEVILRCVPISNHLYFYWYRQILGQKVEFLVSFYNNEISEKSEIFDDQFSVERPDGSNFTLKIRSTKLEDSAMYFCASSEFQGIGSPLHFGNGTRLTVT.

The chain is built from TRBV7-8 and TRBJ2-1; 10 bases map to TRBD2. V was clipped by 5 bases and J by 7 bases; unmatched bases: 14. The CDR3 loop spans 17 amino acids. Germline CDR1 SGHVS, CDR2 FQNEAQ. CDR3 region: CASSRSFSGLAMNEQFF. The CDR3 coding sequence is TGTGCCAGCAGCCGATCCTTCTCGGGACTAGCGATGAATGAGCAGTTCTTC.

V usage is TRBV3-1 (or the pseudogene TRBV3-2) and J usage is TRBJ2-6, with a possible D match to TRBD1 (7 bases). The length of the CDR3 is 21 residues. CDR1 and CDR2 (germline): LGHDT, YNNKEL (reference sequence). The V end was cut by 1 base, the J end by 0 bases, with 22 bases between. The CDR3 DNA follows: TGTGCCAGCAGCCAAGGATATTTCCCGAGACAGGGACTCTCTGGGGCCAACGTCCTGACTTTC. This translates into CASSQGYFPRQGLSGANVLTF.

This clone appeared once. J is TRBJ2-7 and V is TRBV23-1, with 11 bases that match TRBD1. TRBV23-1 is designated an ORF whose function remains uncertain. CDR3 size: 17 residues. V gave up 4 bases and J gave up 3 bases; unmatched junction bases: 11. The CDR3 nucleotides read TGCGCCAGCAGTCCTCTCTTCGGGACAGGGGGTTTCTACGAGCAGTACTTC. Its translation is CASSPLFGTGGFYEQYF.

This clone was recorded only once. V is TRBV5-1 and J is TRBJ2-5; 8 positions agree with TRBD2. In germline, CDR1 is SGHRS, CDR2 YFSETQ. The CDR3 extends over 14 amino acids. V shed 4 bases and J 3 bases; nucleotides not matched to a gene: 5. The CDR3 is CASSGNSGEETQYF. CDR3 in DNA: TGCGCCAGCAGCGGGAATAGCGGGGAAGAGACCCAGTACTTC. The full variable domain, rest sourced from reference TRBV5-1 and TRBJ2-5, is KAGVTQTPRYLIKTRGQQVTLSCSPISGHRSVSWYQQTPGQGLQFLFEYFSETQRNKGNFPGRFSGRQFSNSRSEMNVSTLELGDSALYLCASSGNSGEETQYFGPGTRLLVL.

The gene calls are TRBV7-9 and TRBJ1-2; 7 nucleotides match TRBD1. There are 17 residues in the CDR3. Trimming took 4 bases from V and 4 from J; bases not matched to a gene: 15. CDR1 and CDR2 (germline): SEHNR, FQNEAQ (reference sequence). In nucleotides, the CDR3 is TGTGCCAGCAGCTCAGCCACGACAGGGCCCCTCTTCTATGGCTACACCTTC. It encodes CASSSATTGPLFYGYTF.

CDR3 bases: TGTGCCAGCAGCCTACAGGGGGCCACTAATGAAAAACTGTTTTTT. Translation: CASSLQGATNEKLFF. This chain links TRBV28 with TRBJ1-4; TRBD1 agrees at 9 bases. This CDR3 is built from 15 residues. V was pared by 6 bases and J by 2 bases, with 4 bases of the junction left unmatched. CDR1 and CDR2 (germline): MDHEN, SYDVKM.

V is TRBV24-1 and J is TRBJ2-2; D perhaps matches TRBD1 (5 bases). V gave up 3 bases and J gave up 0 bases, with 10 bases separating them. This CDR3 comprises 16 residues. Germline V gives CDR1 KGHDR, CDR2 SFDVKD. CDR3 residues: CATSDVDSANTGELFF. The CDR3 DNA reads TGTGCCACCAGTGATGTTGACAGTGCGAACACCGGGGAGCTGTTTTTT.

The chain combines TRBV7-2 with TRBJ2-5; 7 bases are a match to TRBD1. The V gene end was trimmed by 8 bases and the J gene end by 0 bases; junction bases not matched to a gene: 12. The CDR3 has 16 residues. Germline assignment: CDR1 SGHTA and CDR2 FQGNSA. The CDR3 sequence: CASSLWSTGDQETQYF. CDR3 nucleotide sequence: TGTGCCAGCTCCTTGTGGTCCACAGGGGACCAAGAGACCCAGTACTTC.

In its sample, this clone was seen once. The J gene is TRBJ2-4, the V gene TRBV28; 8 positions match TRBD2. The germline CDR1 and CDR2 sequences are MDHEN and SYDVKM. With 3 bases clipped from V and 3 bases from J, the junction kept 1 base outside the gene matches. This CDR3 spans 14 amino acids. The chain's CDR3 is CASSFGGDKNIQYF. The DNA for the CDR3 is TGTGCCAGCAGTTTCGGGGGGGACAAAAACATTCAGTACTTC.

The rearrangement joins TRBV24-1 to TRBJ2-3; 8 nucleotides agree with TRBD2. V lost 8 bases, J lost 5 bases, and 8 bases stayed unmatched. The CDR3 has 14 residues. Per germline, CDR1 KGHDR and CDR2 SFDVKD. The CDR3 nucleotides read TGTGCCACCAAGGGAGCGGGAGAAGTAGATACGCAGTATTTT. This sequence encodes CATKGAGEVDTQYF.

This clone came up once. This rearrangement joins TRBV19 to TRBJ2-4, with D possibly matching TRBD2 (5 bases). Germline V gene lookup returns CDR1 LNHDA and CDR2 SQIVND (reference sequence). The CDR3 is 14 amino acids. V was shortened by 7 bases and J by 0 bases, with 10 bases between the two germline ends. The CDR3 protein is CASKDSLAKNIQYF. CDR3 nucleotide sequence: TGTGCCAGTAAGGACTCTCTAGCCAAAAACATTCAGTACTTC.

The chain employs TRBV7-3 and TRBJ2-1; weak D call: TRBD2 (6 bases). V lost 4 bases to trimming and J lost 9 bases, with 13 bases between them. CDR1 and CDR2 from the germline V gene are SGHTA and FQGTGA. This CDR3 has 13 residues. The CDR3 reads CASSSARDTEQFF. The CDR3, as DNA: TGTGCCAGCAGCTCAGCGCGGGATACTGAGCAGTTCTTC.

This sequence joins TRBV7-2 and TRBJ2-5; TRBD1 matches 9 bases. V dropped 4 bases and J dropped 4; count of bases not matched to a gene: 1. The CDR3 covers 13 residues. CDR1 and CDR2 from the germline V gene are SGHTA and FQGNSA. The CDR3 coding sequence is TGTGCCAGCAGCTCGGGACAGGGAGAGACCCAGTACTTC. Its translation: CASSSGQGETQYF. Looking up the rest from reference TRBV7-2 and TRBJ2-5 gives the full variable domain: GAGVSQSPSNKVTEKGKDVELRCDPISGHTALYWYRQSLGQGLEFLIYFQGNSAPDKSGLPSDRFSAERTGGSVSTLTIQRTQQEDSAVYLCASSSGQGETQYFGPGTRLLVL.

V is TRBV18 and J is TRBJ2-6; weak D call: TRBD1 (6 bases). V lost 0 bases and J lost 0, with 15 bases in between. CDR3 length: 19 residues. CDR1 KGHSH and CDR2 LQKENI come from the germline V gene. CDR3: CASSPPGQPVYSGANVLTF. In DNA form, the CDR3 reads TGTGCCAGCTCACCACCCGGACAGCCGGTGTACTCTGGGGCCAACGTCCTGACTTTC.

V usage is TRBV6-4 and J usage is TRBJ2-7; TRBD2 might be the D (6 bases). V was trimmed by 3 bases and J by 6 bases, leaving 12 bases between them. CDR3 length: 13 residues. Germline CDR1 is MRHNA and CDR2 is SNTAGT. CDR3 DNA: TGTGCCAGCAGTGAGGGTCGGGGGACCGAGCAGTACTTC. This sequence encodes CASSEGRGTEQYF.

The chain links TRBV6-5 to TRBJ2-3; weak D call: TRBD1 (6 bases). The CDR3 totals 13 residues. V was shortened by 5 bases and J by 3 bases, with 9 bases between the two germline ends. Looked up from germline, CDR1 is MNHEY and CDR2 is SVGAGI. The chain's CDR3 is CASSTQGTDTQYF. The CDR3 DNA reads TGTGCCAGCAGTACCCAGGGGACAGATACGCAGTATTTT.

The chain uses TRBV29-1 and TRBJ2-2; 8 nucleotides agree with TRBD2. In germline, CDR1 is SQVTM, CDR2 ANQGSEA. The CDR3 consists of 13 residues. V trimming: 6 bases; J trimming: 6 bases; junction bases outside the gene matches: 6. CDR3 region: CSVAGRGSGELFF. Here the CDR3 DNA reads TGCAGCGTCGCCGGGAGGGGTTCCGGGGAGCTGTTTTTT.

The chain combines TRBV5-6 with TRBJ2-3; TRBD2 aligns across 8 bases. CDR3 length: 16 residues. Germline CDR1 is SGHDT and CDR2 is YYEEEE. V dropped 0 bases and J dropped 2; count of bases not matched to a gene: 5. The CDR3 here is CASSLEIAGNTDTQYF. The DNA of the CDR3 is TGTGCCAGCAGCTTGGAAATAGCGGGAAACACAGATACGCAGTATTTT.

The V gene is TRBV19, the J gene TRBJ2-1; 12 bases are shared with TRBD2. CDR1 is LNHDA, CDR2 SQIVND, per germline (reference sequence). The CDR3 extends over 15 amino acids. The junction had 8 bases not matched to a gene; V was cut back by 8 bases and J by 6 bases. As DNA, the CDR3 is TGTGCCAGTGGGAAGTCTAGCGGGAGGGGCAATGAGCAGTTCTTC. Encoded protein: CASGKSSGRGNEQFF. The full variable domain, with the rest looked up from reference TRBV19 and TRBJ2-1, is DGGITQSPKYLFRKEGQNVTLSCEQNLNHDAMYWYRQDPGQGLRLIYYSQIVNDFQKGDIAEGYSVSREKKESFPLTVTSAQKNPTAFYLCASGKSSGRGNEQFFGPGTRLTVL.

The CDR3 loop reads CASSFERGNTDTQYF. Here the CDR3 DNA reads TGTGCCAGCAGCTTCGAGCGGGGGAACACAGATACGCAGTATTTT. The chain has TRBV11-3 and TRBJ2-3, with TRBD2 matching over 8 bases. Germline V gene lookup returns CDR1 SGHNT and CDR2 YENEEA. The CDR3 is 15 amino acids. The ends lost 3 bases at V and 2 bases at J; junction bases unmatched: 4.

The chain has TRBV28 and TRBJ2-7; D gene ambiguous. The CDR3 is 13 amino acids. V shed 5 bases and J shed 6 bases, with 14 bases lying between them. CDR1 MDHEN and CDR2 SYDVKM come from the germline V gene. The CDR3 loop is CASSLPPYFEQYF. CDR3 DNA sequence: TGTGCCAGCAGTCTCCCCCCCTACTTCGAGCAGTACTTC.

The chain joins TRBV11-2 to TRBJ2-1, with 8 bases identical to TRBD2. The V gene's germline CDR1 is SGHAT and CDR2 FQNNGV. The CDR3 is 15 amino acids. Trimming cost V 5 bases and J 2 bases; bases outside gene matches: 5. CDR3 loop: CASSHSGRTYNEQFF. The DNA of the CDR3 is TGTGCCAGCAGCCACAGCGGGAGAACCTACAATGAGCAGTTCTTC.

The V call is TRBV5-6, the J call TRBJ2-3; D perhaps matches TRBD2 (6 bases). The V end lost 4 bases, the J end lost 0 bases, and 15 bases lay between the germline ends. The CDR3 consists of 16 residues. Germline V gives CDR1 SGHDT, CDR2 YYEEEE. CDR3 in DNA: TGTGCCAGCAGCCCGGGGGTGGGGCGGAGCACAGATACGCAGTATTTT. Encoded protein: CASSPGVGRSTDTQYF.

The chain has TRBV7-2 and TRBJ1-3; TRBD1 aligns across 8 bases. The CDR3 contains 14 residues. CDR1 is SGHTA, CDR2 FQGNSA, per germline. V shed 1 base and J 4 bases; nucleotides not matched to a gene: 0. Here the CDR3 DNA reads TGTGCCAGCAGCTTAGGGACAGGGGGAAACACCATATATTTT. It is translated as CASSLGTGGNTIYF.

This chain links TRBV29-1 with TRBJ2-2; 9 bases map to TRBD1. Germline CDR1 reads SQVTM; CDR2 reads ANQGSEA. V lost 8 bases and J lost 3; bases outside the gene matches: 7. The CDR3 spans 14 residues. The CDR3, as DNA: TGCAGCTTCCTGGACAGGGGTGACACCGGGGAGCTGTTTTTT. Its translation is CSFLDRGDTGELFF.

The chain links TRBV21-1 to TRBJ1-3. TRBV21-1 is classified as a pseudogene. The CDR3 is 16 amino acids. CDR3 coding DNA: TGTGCCAGCAGCAAAAGGAGCAGCCCCTCTGGAAACACCATATATTTT. Its translation is CASSKRSSPSGNTIYF.

The V and J genes are TRBV4-3 and TRBJ2-1, with 10 bases aligning to TRBD2. This CDR3 region has 17 residues. Unmatched junction bases numbered 13, after V lost 1 base and J lost 10 bases. CDR1 is LGHNA and CDR2 is YSLEER in the germline V gene. For the CDR3, the DNA is TGCGCCAGCAGCCAAGTAGGAAGGAGCGGGAGGGCCTGGGAGCAGTTCTTC. The encoded protein is CASSQVGRSGRAWEQFF.